These 30 T cell receptor beta chains originate from one sample sequenced in a study of cytomegalovirus exposure and HLA in healthy donors. Use of 60 Vbeta and 13 Jbeta primers characterized the PCR. This table comes from immunoSEQ multiplex PCR, and its TCRdb copy is limited to in-frame clones, with some not included. The sample lists roughly 100,000 clones, approximately 80% occurring once. Sequenced sample: PBMCs. The receptors here all came from a man aged 50 to 60 in good health and CMV-seronegative.

This chain's CDR3 is CATMPPGVETQYF. CDR3 coding DNA: TGTGCCACCATGCCCCCCGGGGTCGAGACCCAGTACTTC. This rearrangement joins TRBV27 to TRBJ2-5; D might be TRBD2 (5 bases). Trimming pared 10 bases from V and 5 bases from J, leaving 17 bases between. The CDR3 runs to 13 residues. Germline CDR1 and CDR2: MNHEY and SMNVEV (reference sequence).

This rearrangement joins TRBV28 to TRBJ1-6, with a weak D call TRBD1 (6 bases). CDR3 size: 13 residues. Germline values: CDR1 MDHEN, CDR2 SYDVKM. The germline V and J ends were trimmed by 3 bases and 11 bases, with 11 bases remaining between them. The CDR3 spells CASSFSTGTPLHF. CDR3 DNA sequence: TGTGCCAGCAGTTTTTCTACAGGGACACCCCTCCACTTT.

This clone was counted once. The chain uses TRBV5-1 and TRBJ1-3; 7 nucleotides line up with TRBD1. In germline, CDR1 is SGHRS, CDR2 YFSETQ. The CDR3 has 13 residues. With V trimmed by 3 bases and J by 9 bases, 6 bases remained unmatched. CDR3 residues: CASSSGQLGTIYF. Written as DNA, the CDR3 is TGCGCCAGCAGCTCGGGACAGTTAGGCACCATATATTTT.

This clone was picked up a small number of times. The CDR3, as DNA: TGTGCCAGCAGTGACGCCCACGCCTTGTACTACGAGCAGTACGTC. Protein: CASSDAHALYYEQYV. The V and J genes are TRBV6-4 and TRBJ2-7; D is unresolved. This CDR3 is 15 amino acids long. Germline CDR1 reads MRHNA; CDR2 reads SNTAGT. V lost 2 bases and J 3 bases, leaving 14 bases between the germline ends.

This chain uses TRBV29-1 with TRBJ1-6; D is uncertain. Trimming cost V 4 bases and J 10 bases, with 17 bases left between them. The CDR3 contains 14 residues. Germline V gives CDR1 SQVTM, CDR2 ANQGSEA. The CDR3 sequence: CSVAAGSVGSPLHF. The CDR3 DNA reads TGCAGCGTTGCGGCGGGATCGGTCGGGTCACCCCTCCACTTT.

The V call is TRBV29-1, the J call TRBJ1-2; D is undetermined. Germline V gene data show CDR1 as SQVTM and CDR2 as ANQGSEA. The CDR3 runs 14 residues. Written as DNA, the CDR3 is TGCAGTGTTTGGCGCGAGGGCCTCAATTATGGCTACACCTTC. This gives the protein CSVWREGLNYGYTF.

This rearrangement joins TRBV12-5 to TRBJ2-2, with a possible D match to TRBD2 (5 bases). The CDR3 is 17 amino acids. The germline V gene encodes CDR1 LGHNT and CDR2 FRNRAP. V was cut by 3 bases and J by 1 base, with 15 bases left in between. The CDR3 nucleotides read TGTGCTAGTGGTTTATGGGGAGTTGATTTGAACACCGGGGAGCTGTTTTTT. Translated: CASGLWGVDLNTGELFF.

This clone was found once. This sequence joins TRBV28 and TRBJ1-5; 10 nucleotides agree with TRBD1. CDR3 size: 17 residues. CDR1 and CDR2 from the germline V gene are MDHEN and SYDVKM. After removal of 5 bases from V and 8 bases from J, the junction contained 15 bases not matched to a gene. CDR3 protein: CASSTLSGTGVGKPQHF. The CDR3 bases are TGTGCCAGCAGTACCTTATCCGGGACAGGGGTTGGTAAGCCCCAGCATTTT.

This chain connects TRBV2 to TRBJ2-5, with D unclear. CDR1 and CDR2 from the germline V gene are SNHLY and FYNNEI. V lost 3 bases and J lost 5, with 10 bases in between. The CDR3 consists of 13 residues. The CDR3 here is CASSEESLETQYF. The CDR3 DNA follows: TGTGCCAGCAGTGAGGAGTCTCTGGAGACCCAGTACTTC.

The chain links TRBV5-5 to TRBJ1-1; D possibly corresponds to TRBD1 (6 bases). CDR3 length equals 15 residues. In germline, CDR1 is SGHKS, CDR2 YYEKEE (reference sequence). The V end was cut by 0 bases, the J end by 5 bases, with 14 bases between. CDR3 amino acids: CASSLVGGLGTEAFF. CDR3 in DNA: TGTGCCAGCAGCTTGGTTGGGGGCCTGGGGACTGAAGCTTTCTTT.

This clone has more than one count but fewer than ten. A junction boundary mismatches the germline segment, possibly from a read error. This rearrangement joins TRBV5-4 to TRBJ1-2, with TRBD1 as a possible D gene (6 bases). This CDR3 has 15 residues. Germline V gene data show CDR1 as SGHNT and CDR2 as YYREEE (reference sequence). Here the CDR3 DNA reads TGCGCCAGCAGCCAGGCAGGACAGCCAACCTATGGCTACACCTTC. Residues: CASSQAGQPTYGYTF.

The V gene is TRBV30, the J gene TRBJ1-5; a possible D gene is TRBD1 (5 bases). Trimming removed 7 bases at V and 2 bases at J, with 12 bases between. Looked up from germline, CDR1 is GTSNPN and CDR2 is SVGIG (reference sequence). The CDR3 covers 13 residues. CDR3 nucleotides: TGTGCCTTTAGGGGATCTGGCAATCAGCCCCAGCATTTT. It is translated as CAFRGSGNQPQHF.

The genes are TRBV13 and TRBJ2-3; TRBD2 matches at 13 bases. V gave up 5 bases and J gave up 4 bases; unmatched junction bases: 6. This CDR3 has 16 residues. From germline, CDR1 is PRHDT and CDR2 FYEKMQ (reference sequence). CDR3 amino acids: CASSGQTSGGPDTQYF. The CDR3 DNA follows: TGTGCCAGCAGCGGACAGACTAGCGGGGGGCCAGATACGCAGTATTTT.

V and J are TRBV19 and TRBJ2-2; tentative D call: TRBD1 (6 bases). With 5 bases removed from V and 3 bases from J, the gap between germline ends came to 10 bases. The CDR3 is 14 residues long. Germline lookup yields CDR1 LNHDA and CDR2 SQIVND (reference sequence). Written as DNA, the CDR3 is TGTGCCAGTAGTCCCACAGGGTACACCGGGGAGCTGTTTTTT. This sequence encodes CASSPTGYTGELFF.

The V call is TRBV6-1, the J call TRBJ1-4; tentatively, D is TRBD1 (5 bases). From germline, CDR1 is MNHNS and CDR2 SASEGT. Deletions cut 5 bases from V and 0 bases from J, with 10 bases between. CDR3 length: 15 residues. In DNA, the CDR3 is TGTGCCAGCAGTAAAGACAGCCCAACTAATGAAAAACTGTTTTTT. Amino acids: CASSKDSPTNEKLFF.

The chain employs TRBV7-2 and TRBJ1-5, with 7 bases identical to TRBD1. The CDR3 loop spans 15 amino acids. V trimming: 5 bases; J trimming: 0 bases; junction bases outside the gene matches: 4. Germline values: CDR1 SGHTA, CDR2 FQGNSA. This chain's CDR3 is CASSARGYSNQPQHF. CDR3 in DNA: TGTGCCAGCAGCGCCAGGGGGTATAGCAATCAGCCCCAGCATTTT.

The J gene is TRBJ1-5, the V gene TRBV27, with D possibly matching TRBD1 (5 bases). From germline, CDR1 is MNHEY and CDR2 SMNVEV (reference sequence). This CDR3 is 13 amino acids long. V was shortened by 7 bases and J by 3 bases, with 10 bases between the two germline ends. DNA for the CDR3: TGTGCCAGCACCGCAGGGTACAATCAGCCCCAGCATTTT. It encodes CASTAGYNQPQHF.

This rearrangement joins TRBV18 to TRBJ1-3; D not certain. V lost 3 bases to trimming and J lost 3 bases, with 12 bases between them. The CDR3 runs 15 residues. The V gene's germline CDR1 is KGHSH and CDR2 LQKENI. The CDR3, as DNA: TGTGCCAGCTCACCGGAGGGATCTTATGGAAACACCATATATTTT. Translation gives CASSPEGSYGNTIYF.

This clone was counted once. CDR3 region: CASSSGQGRRGYTF. The CDR3 nucleotides read TGTGCCAGCAGCTCGGGACAGGGGAGGAGAGGCTACACCTTC. The rearrangement uses TRBV7-9 and TRBJ1-2, with 10 bases lining up with TRBD1. J was trimmed by 8 bases and V by 4 bases; bases with no gene match: 7. In germline, CDR1 is SEHNR, CDR2 FQNEAQ (reference sequence). The CDR3 loop spans 14 amino acids.

The chain joins TRBV27 to TRBJ2-1, with D tentatively TRBD1 (6 bases). Deletions cut 5 bases from V and 1 base from J, with 9 bases between. The CDR3 totals 14 residues. CDR1 and CDR2 (germline): MNHEY, SMNVEV (reference sequence). The CDR3 DNA reads as TGTGCCAGCAGTGGGGGCTTTTCCTACAATGAGCAGTTCTTC. It yields the protein CASSGGFSYNEQFF.

The chain couples TRBV18 to TRBJ2-1, with TRBD2 identical over 8 bases. Per the germline V gene, CDR1 is KGHSH and CDR2 is LQKENI. After removal of 1 base from V and 3 bases from J, the junction contained 2 bases not matched to a gene. CDR3 length equals 15 residues. The CDR3 reads CASSPLAGNYNEQFF. CDR3 in DNA: TGTGCCAGCTCACCACTAGCGGGAAACTACAATGAGCAGTTCTTC.

The gene calls are TRBV6-5 and TRBJ2-1; a possible D gene is TRBD2 (6 bases). The V end lost 6 bases, the J end lost 4 bases, and 16 bases lay between the germline ends. Germline V gene lookup returns CDR1 MNHEY and CDR2 SVGAGI. The CDR3 is made up of 15 amino acids. CDR3 nucleotide sequence: TGTGCCAGCAGCAGACCGGGACTGGAATACAATGAGCAGTTCTTC. Protein sequence: CASSRPGLEYNEQFF.

In this sample, this clone turned up a few times. CDR3 nucleotide sequence: TGTGCCAGCAGCCCGACTAGCGGGCAAGAGACCCAGTACTTC. Protein: CASSPTSGQETQYF. The rearrangement joins TRBV11-2 to TRBJ2-5, with 10 positions matching TRBD2. Trimming cost V 5 bases and J 2 bases; bases outside gene matches: 2. The CDR3 totals 14 residues. Germline assignment: CDR1 SGHAT and CDR2 FQNNGV.

The rearrangement uses TRBV19 and TRBJ2-3; 10 bases agree with TRBD1. From germline, CDR1 is LNHDA and CDR2 SQIVND (reference sequence). The junction had 3 bases not matched to a gene; V was cut back by 2 bases and J by 1 base. The CDR3 is made up of 16 amino acids. The CDR3 is CASSIQGTGGTDTQYF. CDR3 DNA: TGTGCCAGTAGTATACAGGGGACAGGGGGCACAGATACGCAGTATTTT.

This clone was found a few times. The gene calls are TRBV18 and TRBJ1-1; D is perhaps TRBD1 (6 bases). The CDR3 loop spans 15 amino acids. Deletions cut 5 bases from V and 3 bases from J, with 16 bases between. Germline V lookup: CDR1 KGHSH, CDR2 LQKENI. The CDR3 nucleotides read TGTGCCAGCTCAGTAAATCAGGGGAGCGACACTGAAGCTTTCTTT. This translates into CASSVNQGSDTEAFF.

The rearrangement joins TRBV11-2 to TRBJ2-2; TRBD1 is a possible D gene (6 bases). In germline, CDR1 is SGHAT, CDR2 FQNNGV. CDR3 length equals 13 residues. V lost 6 bases to trimming and J lost 3 bases, with 8 bases between them. CDR3 loop: CASSRGYTGELFF. CDR3 bases: TGTGCCAGCAGTAGGGGGTACACCGGGGAGCTGTTTTTT.

The V call is TRBV28, the J call TRBJ2-3; 8 bases map to TRBD2. CDR3 length: 14 amino acids. CDR1 MDHEN and CDR2 SYDVKM come from the germline V gene. V lost 6 bases to trimming and J lost 2 bases; unmatched junction nucleotides: 4. The CDR3 DNA reads TGTGCCAGCAGCCGAGCGGGGGACACAGATACGCAGTATTTT. This encodes CASSRAGDTDTQYF.

J is TRBJ1-4 and V is TRBV5-1; a possible D gene is TRBD1 (5 bases). CDR1 is SGHRS, CDR2 YFSETQ, per germline. The CDR3 runs to 14 residues. V was shortened by 2 bases and J by 7 bases, with 12 bases between the two germline ends. DNA of the CDR3: TGCGCCAGCAGCTTCGGGTCGGGGGGTGAAAAACTGTTTTTT. Protein sequence: CASSFGSGGEKLFF.

The rearrangement links TRBV29-1 to TRBJ1-2; TRBD1 agrees at 9 bases. The length of the CDR3 is 13 residues. V dropped 4 bases and J dropped 6; count of bases not matched to a gene: 6. The germline gives CDR1 SQVTM, CDR2 ANQGSEA. CDR3: CSVARTGADGYTF. The CDR3 DNA reads as TGCAGCGTTGCGAGGACAGGGGCGGATGGCTACACCTTC.

The CDR3 nucleotides are TGCGCCAGCAGCTCGACGGGACTAGCGGGGGGGCGCTCCTACAATGAGCAGTTCTTC. Translation gives CASSSTGLAGGRSYNEQFF. The J gene is TRBJ2-1, the V gene TRBV5-1; TRBD2 aligns across 16 bases. Germline V gene data show CDR1 as SGHRS and CDR2 as YFSETQ. CDR3 size: 19 residues. V lost 3 bases, J lost 0 bases, and 6 bases stayed unmatched.